Below, 19 T cell receptor beta chains from the same sample are listed, as sequenced in a study of blood T cell repertoires in COVID-19. Method: immunoSEQ multiplex PCR; TCRdb's copy keeps in-frame clones and lacks some. Here the sample spans roughly 60,000 clones, roughly four fifths being singletons. The specimen was peripheral blood. Receptors were obtained from an elderly man with acute or convalescent COVID-19.

V is TRBV11-1 and J is TRBJ2-1, with D perhaps matching TRBD2 (6 bases). The V gene's germline CDR1 is SGHAT and CDR2 FQDESV (reference sequence). There are 15 residues in the CDR3. V was shortened by 2 bases and J by 2 bases, with 10 bases between the two germline ends. The CDR3 sequence: CASSLHRRAYNEQFF. CDR3 bases: TGTGCCAGCAGCTTACACCGGAGGGCCTACAATGAGCAGTTCTTC.

The chain recombines TRBV3-1 (or the pseudogene TRBV3-2) with TRBJ1-5, with D unclear. Trimming stripped 2 bases from V and 7 bases from J, with 9 bases between. CDR3 size: 13 residues. The germline V gene encodes CDR1 LGHDT and CDR2 YNNKEL (reference sequence). The CDR3 reads CASSQRGGQPQHF. Here the CDR3 DNA reads TGTGCCAGCAGCCAACGGGGTGGGCAGCCCCAGCATTTT.

The rearrangement uses TRBV3-1 (or the pseudogene TRBV3-2) and TRBJ2-7; maybe TRBD1 (6 bases). Germline CDR1 reads LGHDT; CDR2 reads YNNKEL (reference sequence). The V end was cut by 5 bases, the J end by 1 base, with 12 bases between. This CDR3 has 14 amino acids. The CDR3 DNA sequence: TGTGCCAGCAGCGCGCGGACAGTTTCCTACGAGCAGTACTTC. Translation gives CASSARTVSYEQYF.

The genes are TRBV7-9 and TRBJ2-7; 7 bases are shared with TRBD2. V lost 5 bases, J lost 0 bases, and 4 bases stayed unmatched. CDR3 size: 14 residues. Germline values: CDR1 SEHNR, CDR2 FQNEAQ (reference sequence). CDR3 coding DNA: TGTGCCAGCAGCCCTGGGACTATCTCCTACGAGCAGTACTTC. Its translation: CASSPGTISYEQYF.

The rearrangement joins TRBV10-3 to TRBJ1-5; perhaps TRBD1 as D (6 bases). Germline V gives CDR1 ENHRY, CDR2 SYGVKD. The ends were cut back, 6 bases at V and 8 bases at J, with 14 bases in the middle. This CDR3 spans 13 amino acids. The CDR3 bases are TGTGCCATCAGCTACAGGGTTCTCGAGCCCCAGCATTTT. It yields the protein CAISYRVLEPQHF.

This clone was counted once. The rearrangement uses TRBV6-5 and TRBJ2-7; 9 positions match TRBD1. The CDR3 has 14 amino acids. The germline V gene encodes CDR1 MNHEY and CDR2 SVGAGI. The trim removed 6 bases at V and 5 bases at J, leaving 8 bases unmatched. The CDR3 reads CASRAGTGFHEQYF. The CDR3 bases are TGTGCCAGCAGAGCCGGGACAGGGTTCCACGAGCAGTACTTC.

This rearrangement joins TRBV7-9 to TRBJ2-7; D may be TRBD1 (6 bases). The germline V gene has CDR1 SEHNR and CDR2 FQNEAQ (reference sequence). The CDR3 runs 13 residues. Trimming stripped 4 bases from V and 7 bases from J, with 14 bases between. The CDR3 loop reads CASSWGAGAEQYF. CDR3 sequence (DNA): TGTGCCAGCAGCTGGGGAGCAGGGGCTGAGCAGTACTTC.

V is TRBV28 and J is TRBJ1-2; 8 bases agree with TRBD1. The V segment lost 6 bases and the J segment 5 bases; nucleotides outside the gene matches: 11. The germline CDR1 and CDR2 sequences are MDHEN and SYDVKM. This CDR3 region has 15 residues. CDR3 residues: CASSPGTGRSYGYTF. The CDR3, as DNA: TGTGCCAGCAGCCCTGGGACAGGTCGCTCTTATGGCTACACCTTC.

The V and J genes are TRBV5-1 and TRBJ2-5, with 10 bases matching TRBD2. The germline gives CDR1 SGHRS, CDR2 YFSETQ. The length of the CDR3 is 17 residues. V shed 0 bases and J 5 bases; nucleotides not matched to a gene: 10. CDR3: CASSLGPAGGPRETQYF. CDR3 sequence (DNA): TGCGCCAGCAGCTTGGGGCCAGCGGGGGGGCCAAGGGAGACCCAGTACTTC.

V gene TRBV11-2 combines with J gene TRBJ2-3, with 12 nucleotides matching TRBD2. J gave up 2 bases and V 5 bases, and 5 bases lay outside the gene matches. CDR3 length: 16 amino acids. In germline, CDR1 is SGHAT, CDR2 FQNNGV. Here the CDR3 reads CASSPWTSGDTDTQYF. The CDR3 coding sequence is TGTGCCAGCAGCCCCTGGACTAGCGGGGACACAGATACGCAGTATTTT.

The V gene is TRBV19, the J gene TRBJ1-2; 8 positions agree with TRBD1. The CDR3 extends over 14 amino acids. V lost 5 bases to trimming and J lost 7 bases; unmatched junction nucleotides: 9. From germline, CDR1 is LNHDA and CDR2 SQIVND (reference sequence). CDR3 DNA sequence: TGTGCCAGTAGTTACGACAGGGGTGGGCTTGGCTACACCTTC. Its protein is CASSYDRGGLGYTF.

The V gene is TRBV2, the J gene TRBJ2-7; TRBD1 aligns across 9 bases. Trimming took 6 bases from V and 1 from J; bases not matched to a gene: 7. The CDR3 length is 15 residues. In germline, CDR1 is SNHLY, CDR2 FYNNEI. The DNA of the CDR3 is TGTGCCAGCAGACAGGGGGCTGACGAATCCTACGAGCAGTACTTC. This codes for CASRQGADESYEQYF.

The genes are TRBV5-4 and TRBJ1-2, with D possibly being TRBD1 (5 bases). The V gene lost 1 base and the J gene lost 6 bases, with 10 bases spanning the gap. The CDR3 consists of 13 residues. Per the germline V gene, CDR1 is SGHNT and CDR2 is YYREEE (reference sequence). CDR3 in DNA: TGTGCCAGCAGCTTGATAGGGGTTCATGGCTACACCTTC. Protein: CASSLIGVHGYTF. Based on the CDR3 plus reference TRBV5-4 and TRBJ1-2, the full variable domain is ETGVTQSPTHLIKTRGQQVTLRCSSQSGHNTVSWYQQALGQGPQFIFQYYREEENGRGNFPPRFSGLQFPNYSSELNVNALELDDSALYLCASSLIGVHGYTFGSGTRLTVV.

The chain has TRBV12-3 or TRBV12-4 and TRBJ2-5; perhaps TRBD1 as D (6 bases). Trimming took 5 bases from V and 4 from J, leaving 8 bases between them. The CDR3 sequence is 12 residues long. CDR3 sequence reads: CASSEGGETQYF. CDR3 in DNA: TGTGCCAGCAGTGAAGGGGGAGAGACCCAGTACTTC.

This clone was counted between two and nine times. The V call is TRBV7-3, the J call TRBJ1-2, with 7 bases identical to TRBD1. The germline V gene has CDR1 SGHTA and CDR2 FQGTGA. The CDR3 sequence is 14 residues long. Trimming cost V 11 bases and J 5 bases; bases outside gene matches: 14. This chain's CDR3 is CASFNADRPYGYTF. CDR3 DNA: TGTGCCTCCTTTAATGCGGACAGGCCTTATGGCTACACCTTC.

This clone came up a few times. The rearrangement links TRBV18 to TRBJ2-2, with D unclear. The CDR3 runs 13 residues. Germline V gene lookup returns CDR1 KGHSH and CDR2 LQKENI. V was pared by 3 bases and J by 6 bases, with 8 bases between. In DNA form, the CDR3 reads TGTGCCAGCTCACCTGCGGCTGCCGGGGAGCTGTTTTTT. This codes for CASSPAAAGELFF.

This clone was observed once. This chain uses TRBV11-2 with TRBJ1-1; D remains ambiguous. Per germline, CDR1 SGHAT and CDR2 FQNNGV. With 5 bases removed from V and 0 bases from J, the gap between germline ends came to 13 bases. This CDR3 comprises 15 residues. The DNA of the CDR3 is TGTGCCAGCAGCCCCCTGGCGGGGATGAACACTGAAGCTTTCTTT. Its protein product is CASSPLAGMNTEAFF.

The genes are TRBV19 and TRBJ2-3; TRBD2 agrees at 9 bases. Germline-derived CDR1 and CDR2 are LNHDA and SQIVND (reference sequence). The length of the CDR3 is 16 residues. V lost 5 bases and J lost 6; bases outside the gene matches: 12. The CDR3 here is CASSPRGRGYRDTQYF. The CDR3, as DNA: TGTGCCAGTAGTCCCCGCGGGAGGGGGTATCGGGATACGCAGTATTTT. Complete variable domain (other parts from reference TRBV19 and TRBJ2-3): DGGITQSPKYLFRKEGQNVTLSCEQNLNHDAMYWYRQDPGQGLRLIYYSQIVNDFQKGDIAEGYSVSREKKESFPLTVTSAQKNPTAFYLCASSPRGRGYRDTQYFGPGTRLTVL.

The chain has TRBV12-5 and TRBJ2-1; 11 bases are shared with TRBD2. The CDR3 runs 15 residues. The germline V gene has CDR1 LGHNT and CDR2 FRNRAP. The V and J ends lost 6 bases and 8 bases, in that order; junction bases with no gene match: 9. CDR3 nucleotide sequence: TGTGCTAGTGGCCGAGGGACTAGCGGAGCTGATGAGCAGTTCTTC. This sequence encodes CASGRGTSGADEQFF.